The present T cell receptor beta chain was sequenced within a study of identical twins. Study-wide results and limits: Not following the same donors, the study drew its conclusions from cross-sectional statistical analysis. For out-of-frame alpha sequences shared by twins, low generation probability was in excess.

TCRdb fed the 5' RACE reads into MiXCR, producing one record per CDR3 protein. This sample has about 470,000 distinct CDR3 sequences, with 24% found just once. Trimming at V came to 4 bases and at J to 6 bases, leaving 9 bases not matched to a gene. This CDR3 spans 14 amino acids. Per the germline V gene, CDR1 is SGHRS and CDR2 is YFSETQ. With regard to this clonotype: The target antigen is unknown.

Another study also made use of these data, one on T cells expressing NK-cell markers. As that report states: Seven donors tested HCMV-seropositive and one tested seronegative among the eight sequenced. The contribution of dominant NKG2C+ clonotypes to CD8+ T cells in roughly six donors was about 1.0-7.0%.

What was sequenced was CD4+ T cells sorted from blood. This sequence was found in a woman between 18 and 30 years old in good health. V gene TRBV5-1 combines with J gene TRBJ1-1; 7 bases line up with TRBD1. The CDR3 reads CASSPGQTTPEAFF. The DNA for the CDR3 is TGCGCCAGCAGCCCGGGACAGACAACCCCTGAAGCTTTCTTT.